These 32 T cell receptor beta chains came from one sample sequenced in a study of shared clonotypes between healthy human individuals. Data came from immunoSEQ multiplex PCR; TCRdb stores just in-frame clones and leaves some out. The data hold 2.3 million or so clones, with about 92% observed a single time. The specimen was naive CD4+ T cells from PBMCs. Specified subset: CD45RA+ positively selected. These receptors were obtained from a young man in good health. Some clones in this sample may be carry-over from other donors' samples.

This clone appeared once. This chain links TRBV5-1 with TRBJ2-7, with 8 nucleotides matching TRBD1. The junction had 11 bases not matched to a gene; V was cut back by 4 bases and J by 2 bases. The germline CDR1 and CDR2 sequences are SGHRS and YFSETQ. The CDR3 loop spans 16 amino acids. CDR3 bases: TGCGCCAGCAGCCCTCCTCTGACAGGGGCAACCTACGAGCAGTACTTC. Translated: CASSPPLTGATYEQYF.

J is TRBJ2-1 and V is TRBV28; 11 bases map to TRBD2. The CDR3 is 16 amino acids. CDR1 and CDR2 from the germline V gene are MDHEN and SYDVKM. The ends lost 7 bases at V and 9 bases at J; junction bases unmatched: 14. The CDR3 DNA reads TGTGCCAGCACACTTAGCGGGAGGGCCCGTGTGGTTGAGCAGTTCTTC. Translating gives CASTLSGRARVVEQFF.

The chain has TRBV5-8 and TRBJ2-3, with D perhaps TRBD2 (6 bases). Trimming removed 3 bases at V and 4 bases at J, with 18 bases between. Looked up from germline, CDR1 is SGHTS and CDR2 is YDEGEE. The CDR3 has 16 residues. This CDR3 is CASSSGTSLYPDTQYF. CDR3 sequence (DNA): TGTGCCAGCAGCTCAGGAACTAGCCTGTACCCAGATACGCAGTATTTT.

The chain joins TRBV5-1 to TRBJ1-4, with 8 bases identical to TRBD1. Germline assignment: CDR1 SGHRS and CDR2 YFSETQ. The CDR3 runs 17 residues. V shed 4 bases, J shed 0 bases, and the junction held 8 bases outside the gene matches. DNA for the CDR3: TGCGCCAGCAGCGAGGGACAGGTTCCCGCAACTAATGAAAAACTGTTTTTT. Encoded protein: CASSEGQVPATNEKLFF.

The chain uses TRBV10-3 and TRBJ2-3; 8 bases agree with TRBD2. Trimming removed 2 bases from V and 3 bases from J; junction bases left unmatched: 7. From germline, CDR1 is ENHRY and CDR2 SYGVKD. CDR3 length: 16 residues. CDR3 loop: CAISENSRGATDTQYF. CDR3 sequence (DNA): TGTGCCATCAGTGAGAATTCGCGGGGGGCTACAGATACGCAGTATTTT.

This chain connects TRBV28 to TRBJ2-1; TRBD2 matches 8 bases. Trimming took 8 bases from V and 5 from J; bases not matched to a gene: 8. CDR1 is MDHEN, CDR2 SYDVKM, per germline. The CDR3 is 14 amino acids. The CDR3 loop reads CASWSGGPNNEQFF. CDR3 DNA sequence: TGTGCCAGCTGGTCGGGAGGGCCCAACAATGAGCAGTTCTTC.

The V call is TRBV5-4, the J call TRBJ2-7; D possibly corresponds to TRBD1 (6 bases). The ends were cut back, 10 bases at V and 0 bases at J, with 17 bases in the middle. This CDR3 spans 14 amino acids. Germline V gene sequence: CDR1 SGHNT, CDR2 YYREEE (reference sequence). CDR3 protein: CAFRTDYSSYEQYF. The CDR3, as DNA: TGTGCCTTTAGGACAGACTACTCCTCCTACGAGCAGTACTTC.

This clone was seen only once. CDR3 bases: TGCGCCAGCAGCCAAGAAACAGCCCTGAACACTGAAGCTTTCTTT. Residues: CASSQETALNTEAFF. The chain couples TRBV4-1 to TRBJ1-1, with no clear D. Trimming took 0 bases from V and 0 from J, leaving 8 bases between them. Per germline, CDR1 MGHRA and CDR2 YSYEKL. The CDR3 runs to 15 residues.

This clone was seen a single time. This chain uses TRBV19 with TRBJ1-1, with D perhaps matching TRBD1 (6 bases). Germline assignment: CDR1 LNHDA and CDR2 SQIVND (reference sequence). The CDR3 sequence is 13 residues long. V was pared by 6 bases and J by 4 bases, with 12 bases between. The CDR3 region is CASRLVGGTEAFF. CDR3 sequence (DNA): TGTGCCAGTAGACTGGTAGGGGGCACTGAAGCTTTCTTT.

J is TRBJ2-7 and V is TRBV4-1, with D maybe TRBD1 (5 bases). CDR1 is MGHRA and CDR2 is YSYEKL in the germline V gene. The V end lost 1 base, the J end lost 2 bases, and 15 bases lay between the germline ends. This CDR3 contains 16 residues. CDR3 sequence (DNA): TGCGCCAGCAGCCAAGTAGGGTCAGGGAAAACCTACGAGCAGTACTTC. It encodes CASSQVGSGKTYEQYF.

This chain joins TRBV5-1 and TRBJ2-7; the match to TRBD2 covers 9 bases. This CDR3 is built from 15 residues. Looked up from germline, CDR1 is SGHRS and CDR2 is YFSETQ. V shed 0 bases, J shed 7 bases, and the junction held 8 bases outside the gene matches. CDR3 residues: CASSLELLAGLEQYF. CDR3 nucleotides: TGCGCCAGCAGCTTGGAGTTACTAGCGGGTCTAGAGCAGTACTTC.

This CDR3 is CASSPQGGDTPAFF. The CDR3 DNA is TGTGCCAGCTCACCACAAGGGGGGGACACCCCCGCTTTCTTT. V and J are TRBV18 and TRBJ1-1; a weak D match, TRBD1 (6 bases). The V end was cut by 1 base, the J end by 11 bases, with 17 bases between. From germline, CDR1 is KGHSH and CDR2 LQKENI. The CDR3 contains 14 residues. Filled out from reference TRBV18 and TRBJ1-1, the complete variable domain reads NAGVMQNPRHLVRRRGQEARLRCSPMKGHSHVYWYRQLPEEGLKFMVYLQKENIIDESGMPKERFSAEFPKEGPSILRIQQVVRGDSAAYFCASSPQGGDTPAFFGQGTRLTVV.

This chain uses TRBV11-3 with TRBJ1-1, with 12 bases aligning to TRBD1. Germline V CDR1 and CDR2: SGHNT, YENEEA. There are 16 residues in the CDR3. V shed 1 base, J shed 5 bases, and the junction held 5 bases outside the gene matches. CDR3 amino acids: CASSLGGDRGLTEAFF. CDR3 coding DNA: TGTGCCAGCAGCTTAGGTGGGGACAGGGGGCTGACTGAAGCTTTCTTT.

V is TRBV7-6 and J is TRBJ2-7, with 7 bases fitting TRBD1. V trimming: 1 base; J trimming: 1 base; junction bases outside the gene matches: 1. This CDR3 has 14 amino acids. Germline lookup yields CDR1 SGHVS and CDR2 FNYEAQ. The CDR3 is CASSLGGQSYEQYF. In nucleotides, the CDR3 is TGTGCCAGCAGCTTAGGGGGACAGTCCTACGAGCAGTACTTC.

V gene TRBV7-9 combines with J gene TRBJ2-7; TRBD1 aligns across 8 bases. Trimming cost V 6 bases and J 0 bases; bases outside gene matches: 4. The CDR3 has 14 residues. Germline values: CDR1 SEHNR, CDR2 FQNEAQ (reference sequence). CDR3 in DNA: TGTGCCAGCAGGCCGACAGGGGTCTCCTACGAGCAGTACTTC. Translated, it gives CASRPTGVSYEQYF.

The chain links TRBV2 to TRBJ2-1; perhaps TRBD2 as D (6 bases). V lost 3 bases and J 1 base, leaving 10 bases between the germline ends. This CDR3 region has 15 residues. Germline V gene lookup returns CDR1 SNHLY and CDR2 FYNNEI. This CDR3 reads CASSESGVSYNEQFF. The CDR3 region has the DNA TGTGCCAGCAGTGAGTCGGGGGTTTCCTACAATGAGCAGTTCTTC. Drawing the rest from reference TRBV2 and TRBJ2-1, the complete variable domain is EPEVTQTPSHQVTQMGQEVILRCVPISNHLYFYWYRQILGQKVEFLVSFYNNEISEKSEIFDDQFSVERPDGSNFTLKIRSTKLEDSAMYFCASSESGVSYNEQFFGPGTRLTVL.

This chain connects TRBV6-1 to TRBJ2-5; the D gene is possibly TRBD1 (7 bases). Germline-derived CDR1 and CDR2 are MNHNS and SASEGT. The V and J ends lost 7 bases and 14 bases respectively, with 17 bases between them. The CDR3 extends over 11 amino acids. The CDR3 spells CASTAAGGSYF. The CDR3, as DNA: TGTGCCAGCACCGCCGCAGGGGGGAGCTACTTC.

V usage is TRBV19 and J usage is TRBJ2-2; D not certain. V gave up 2 bases and J gave up 6 bases, with 10 bases separating them. The germline V gene has CDR1 LNHDA and CDR2 SQIVND (reference sequence). The CDR3 has 14 residues. The CDR3 DNA is TGTGCCAGTAGTATATCCGCCGGGCCCGGGGAGCTGTTTTTT. Its protein product is CASSISAGPGELFF.

This chain connects TRBV4-1 to TRBJ2-3; no firm D call. The CDR3 has 18 amino acids. Trimming cost V 0 bases and J 2 bases, with 18 bases left between them. Germline V gene lookup returns CDR1 MGHRA and CDR2 YSYEKL. CDR3 in amino acids: CASSQDPPPGASTDTQYF. CDR3 in DNA: TGCGCCAGCAGCCAAGATCCCCCCCCAGGAGCATCCACAGATACGCAGTATTTT.

V usage is TRBV11-2 and J usage is TRBJ1-1; D unclear. Germline CDR1 reads SGHAT; CDR2 reads FQNNGV. The CDR3 length is 11 residues. The V and J ends lost 0 bases and 11 bases respectively, with 7 bases between them. The CDR3 DNA sequence: TGTGCCAGCAGCTTAGACGGGCCGGCTTTCTTT. Translating gives CASSLDGPAFF.

This chain connects TRBV5-6 to TRBJ2-5; 12 positions agree with TRBD1. CDR1 SGHDT and CDR2 YYEEEE come from the germline V gene. Losses at the gene ends were 4 bases for V and 4 bases for J; bases not matched to a gene: 8. The CDR3 runs to 16 residues. The CDR3 DNA is TGTGCCAGCAGCCAGGGACAGGGGGCTCGTTCAGAGACCCAGTACTTC. As protein: CASSQGQGARSETQYF. Together with reference TRBV5-6 and TRBJ2-5, the CDR3 gives the full variable domain: DAGVTQSPTHLIKTRGQQVTLRCSPKSGHDTVSWYQQALGQGPQFIFQYYEEEERQRGNFPDRFSGHQFPNYSSELNVNALLLGDSALYLCASSQGQGARSETQYFGPGTRLLVL.

In DNA form, the CDR3 reads TGTGCCAGCAGCTTTACCAGGGGTATCTACGAGCAGTACTTC. It yields the protein CASSFTRGIYEQYF. The rearrangement links TRBV11-2 to TRBJ2-7; tentative D call: TRBD1 (6 bases). The germline gives CDR1 SGHAT, CDR2 FQNNGV. The V end was cut by 3 bases, the J end by 3 bases, with 12 bases between. The CDR3 length is 14 residues.

V and J are TRBV21-1 and TRBJ1-5. TRBV21-1 is an annotated pseudogene. The CDR3 spans 15 residues. CDR3 DNA: TGTGCCAGCAGCAAAGCGGGGGGGAGCAATCAGCCCCAGCATTTT. It specifies CASSKAGGSNQPQHF.

J is TRBJ1-5 and V is TRBV4-1, with TRBD1 matching over 10 bases. Germline V lookup: CDR1 MGHRA, CDR2 YSYEKL. This CDR3 spans 15 amino acids. The V segment lost 4 bases and the J segment 6 bases; nucleotides outside the gene matches: 6. For the CDR3, the DNA is TGCGCCAGCAGCCGAGACAGGGGGCGGCTTCAGCCCCAGCATTTT. This sequence encodes CASSRDRGRLQPQHF.

This clone was recorded a few times. This rearrangement joins TRBV2 to TRBJ1-5, with D hard to call. Trimming removed 3 bases at V and 6 bases at J, with 12 bases between. CDR3 length equals 14 residues. The germline V gene has CDR1 SNHLY and CDR2 FYNNEI. DNA of the CDR3: TGTGCCAGCAGTGACTTGGCAGAAGGTCAGCCCCAGCATTTT. It encodes CASSDLAEGQPQHF.

The V and J genes are TRBV28 and TRBJ1-5, with 9 bases lining up with TRBD1. This CDR3 spans 16 amino acids. V trimming: 5 bases; J trimming: 1 base; junction bases outside the gene matches: 6. The germline CDR1 and CDR2 sequences are MDHEN and SYDVKM. Here the CDR3 DNA reads TGTGCCAGCAGTCCGACAGGGGGGACGAGCAATCAGCCCCAGCATTTT. It codes for CASSPTGGTSNQPQHF.

This clone was counted only a few times. V usage is TRBV5-1 and J usage is TRBJ1-1, with D perhaps TRBD1 (6 bases). This CDR3 is built from 16 residues. V was pared by 4 bases and J by 1 base, with 17 bases between. Germline V lookup: CDR1 SGHRS, CDR2 YFSETQ. The CDR3 DNA is TGCGCCAGCAGCCCGGGACACAGGCCGCGGAACACTGAAGCTTTCTTT. Its translation is CASSPGHRPRNTEAFF.

The chain couples TRBV7-2 to TRBJ2-7, with 8 bases that match TRBD2. J gave up 2 bases and V 9 bases, and 18 bases lay outside the gene matches. CDR1 is SGHTA and CDR2 is FQGNSA in the germline V gene. CDR3 length: 17 amino acids. CDR3 loop: CASAPFGSGNSAYEQYF. As DNA, the CDR3 is TGTGCCAGTGCCCCGTTCGGTAGCGGGAACTCAGCCTACGAGCAGTACTTC.

The V and J genes are TRBV6-1 and TRBJ2-3, with 10 nucleotides matching TRBD2. Germline V CDR1 and CDR2: MNHNS, SASEGT. V lost 3 bases, J lost 5 bases, and 8 bases stayed unmatched. This CDR3 has 16 amino acids. CDR3 DNA sequence: TGTGCCAGCAGTGAGGTTTTAGCGGGAGGTGGAGATACGCAGTATTTT. This gives the protein CASSEVLAGGGDTQYF.

The rearrangement uses TRBV28 and TRBJ2-6, with D perhaps TRBD2 (8 bases). The V gene lost 4 bases and the J gene lost 2 bases, with 15 bases spanning the gap. Germline CDR1 reads MDHEN; CDR2 reads SYDVKM. The CDR3 contains 17 residues. The CDR3 spells CASSSREGAAGANVLTF. CDR3 coding DNA: TGTGCCAGCAGTTCCCGGGAGGGGGCGGCTGGGGCCAACGTCCTGACTTTC.

The chain has TRBV30 and TRBJ2-1; TRBD1 matches at 9 bases. The ends lost 3 bases at V and 5 bases at J; junction bases unmatched: 8. Per germline, CDR1 GTSNPN and CDR2 SVGIG (reference sequence). The CDR3 sequence is 15 residues long. Written as DNA, the CDR3 is TGTGCCTGGAGGGAACAGGGGGCTAGGGACAATGAGCAGTTCTTC. Protein product: CAWREQGARDNEQFF.

The rearrangement links TRBV7-8 to TRBJ2-1; TRBD2 might be the D (6 bases). Germline V gene sequence: CDR1 SGHVS, CDR2 FQNEAQ. This CDR3 contains 16 residues. Trimming shortened V by 5 bases and J by 3 bases, and 17 bases separated the two germline ends. The CDR3 loop is CASSQARRGGYNEQFF. CDR3 in DNA: TGTGCCAGCAGCCAGGCCCGACGGGGAGGCTACAATGAGCAGTTCTTC.